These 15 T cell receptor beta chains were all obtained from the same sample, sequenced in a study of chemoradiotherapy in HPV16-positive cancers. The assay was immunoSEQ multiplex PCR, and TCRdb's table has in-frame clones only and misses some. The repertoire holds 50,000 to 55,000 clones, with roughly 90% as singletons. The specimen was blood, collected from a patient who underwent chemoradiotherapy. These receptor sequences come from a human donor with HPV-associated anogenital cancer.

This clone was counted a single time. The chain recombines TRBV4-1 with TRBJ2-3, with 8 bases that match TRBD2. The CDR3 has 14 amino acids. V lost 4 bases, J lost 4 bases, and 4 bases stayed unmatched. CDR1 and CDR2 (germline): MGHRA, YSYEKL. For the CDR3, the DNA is TGCGCCAGCAGCCCCCCCGGGAGGGCAGATACGCAGTATTTT. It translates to CASSPPGRADTQYF.

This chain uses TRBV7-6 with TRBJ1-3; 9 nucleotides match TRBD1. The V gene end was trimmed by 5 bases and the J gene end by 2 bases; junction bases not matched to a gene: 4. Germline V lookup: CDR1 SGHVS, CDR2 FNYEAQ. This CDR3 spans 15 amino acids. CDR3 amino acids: CASSPGTGPGNTIYF. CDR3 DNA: TGTGCCAGCAGCCCCGGGACAGGGCCTGGAAACACCATATATTTT.

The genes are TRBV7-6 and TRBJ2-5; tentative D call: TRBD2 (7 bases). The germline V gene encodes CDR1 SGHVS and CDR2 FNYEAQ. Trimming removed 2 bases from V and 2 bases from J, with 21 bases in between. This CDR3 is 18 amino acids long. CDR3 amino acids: CASSLKAGRGGGQETQYF. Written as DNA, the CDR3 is TGTGCCAGCAGCTTAAAGGCAGGGAGGGGAGGGGGACAAGAGACCCAGTACTTC.

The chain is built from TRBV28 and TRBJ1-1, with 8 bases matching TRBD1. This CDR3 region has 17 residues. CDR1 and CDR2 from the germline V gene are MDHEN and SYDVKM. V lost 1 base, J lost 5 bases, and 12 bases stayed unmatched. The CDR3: CASSLLAGQGGRTEAFF. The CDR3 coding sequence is TGTGCCAGCAGTTTATTAGCAGGACAGGGCGGTAGGACTGAAGCTTTCTTT.

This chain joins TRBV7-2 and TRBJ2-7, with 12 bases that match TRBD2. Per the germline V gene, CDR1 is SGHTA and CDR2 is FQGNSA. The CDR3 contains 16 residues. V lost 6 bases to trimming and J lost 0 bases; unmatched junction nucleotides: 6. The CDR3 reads CASRQLAGGSSYEQYF. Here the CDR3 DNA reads TGTGCCAGCAGACAACTAGCGGGAGGCAGCTCCTACGAGCAGTACTTC.

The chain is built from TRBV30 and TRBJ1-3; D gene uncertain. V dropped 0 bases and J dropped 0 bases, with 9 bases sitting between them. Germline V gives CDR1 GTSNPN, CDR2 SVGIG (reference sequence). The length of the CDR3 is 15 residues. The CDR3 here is CAWSVKGFSGNTIYF. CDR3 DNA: TGTGCCTGGAGTGTAAAGGGCTTCTCTGGAAACACCATATATTTT.

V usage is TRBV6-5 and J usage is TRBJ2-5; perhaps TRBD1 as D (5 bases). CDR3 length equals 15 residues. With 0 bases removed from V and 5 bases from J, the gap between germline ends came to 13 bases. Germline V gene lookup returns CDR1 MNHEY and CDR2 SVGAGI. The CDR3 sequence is CASSYSWGLQETQYF. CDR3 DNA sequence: TGTGCCAGCAGTTACTCTTGGGGCCTTCAGGAGACCCAGTACTTC.

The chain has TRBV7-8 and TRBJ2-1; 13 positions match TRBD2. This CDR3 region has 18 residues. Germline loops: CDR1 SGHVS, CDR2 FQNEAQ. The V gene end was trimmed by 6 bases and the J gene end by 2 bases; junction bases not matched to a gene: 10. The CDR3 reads CASSRRLAGGPAYNEQFF. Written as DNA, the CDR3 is TGTGCCAGCAGTCGCCGACTAGCGGGGGGCCCAGCCTACAATGAGCAGTTCTTC.

The CDR3 is CASSQDGGGARSKNIQYF. The CDR3 DNA sequence: TGCGCCAGCAGCCAAGATGGAGGGGGCGCAAGGTCCAAAAACATTCAGTACTTC. The V and J genes are TRBV4-3 and TRBJ2-4; perhaps TRBD1 as D (7 bases). V was trimmed by 0 bases and J by 2 bases, leaving 17 bases between them. CDR1 and CDR2 from the germline V gene are LGHNA and YSLEER. This CDR3 is 18 amino acids long.

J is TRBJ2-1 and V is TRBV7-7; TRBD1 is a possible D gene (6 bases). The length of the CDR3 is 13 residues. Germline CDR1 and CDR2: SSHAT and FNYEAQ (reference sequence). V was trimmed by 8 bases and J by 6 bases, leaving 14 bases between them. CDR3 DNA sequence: TGTGCCAGCGCCAAATCGGACAGCAATGAGCAGTTCTTC. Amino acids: CASAKSDSNEQFF.

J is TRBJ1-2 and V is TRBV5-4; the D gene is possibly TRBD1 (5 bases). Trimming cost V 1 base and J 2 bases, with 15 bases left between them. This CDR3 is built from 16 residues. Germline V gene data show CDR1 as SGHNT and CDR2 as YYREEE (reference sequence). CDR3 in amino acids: CASSLSAGGSNYGYTF. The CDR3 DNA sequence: TGTGCCAGCAGCTTGTCCGCCGGGGGGAGCAACTATGGCTACACCTTC.

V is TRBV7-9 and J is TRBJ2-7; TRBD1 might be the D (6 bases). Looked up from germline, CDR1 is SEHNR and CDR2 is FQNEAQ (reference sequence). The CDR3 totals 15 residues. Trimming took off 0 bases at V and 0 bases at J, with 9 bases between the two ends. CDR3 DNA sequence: TGTGCCAGCAGCTTAGCCAGGGACACCTCCTACGAGCAGTACTTC. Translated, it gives CASSLARDTSYEQYF.

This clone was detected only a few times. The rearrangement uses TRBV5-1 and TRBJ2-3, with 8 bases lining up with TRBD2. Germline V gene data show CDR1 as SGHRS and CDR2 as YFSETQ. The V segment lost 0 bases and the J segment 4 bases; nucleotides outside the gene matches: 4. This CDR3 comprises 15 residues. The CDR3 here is CASSLGTSTADTQYF. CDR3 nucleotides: TGCGCCAGCAGCTTGGGGACTAGCACGGCAGATACGCAGTATTTT.

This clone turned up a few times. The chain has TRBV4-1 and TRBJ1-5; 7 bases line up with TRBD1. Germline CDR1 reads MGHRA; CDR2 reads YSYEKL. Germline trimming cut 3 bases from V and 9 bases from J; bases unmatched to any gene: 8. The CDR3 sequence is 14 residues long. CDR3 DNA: TGCGCCAGCAGCCAGGCTACAGGGGAAGGGCCCCAGCATTTT. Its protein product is CASSQATGEGPQHF.

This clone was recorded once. DNA for the CDR3: TGTGCCAGCTCACCAGGGAACCGTACGCAGTATTTT. Its translation: CASSPGNRTQYF. V usage is TRBV18 and J usage is TRBJ2-3; D remains ambiguous. The germline V gene has CDR1 KGHSH and CDR2 LQKENI. The CDR3 runs 12 residues. V lost 2 bases to trimming and J lost 8 bases, with 8 bases between them.